Presented here are 16 T cell receptor beta chains from one specimen sequenced in a study of Tregs in tolerant kidney transplant recipients. The table came from immunoSEQ multiplex PCR; TCRdb's copy has only in-frame clones and leaves some out. The specimen's table records roughly 10,000 clones. Mixed chimerism was transient after nonmyeloablative marrow transplants from related graft donors. The specimen was CD8+ T cells from blood (PBMCs), collected 24 months after the transplant. The receptors stem from a human patient who received a combined kidney and bone marrow transplant. T cells may partly derive from the graft donor.

For this clone: Read sequence stops 3 residues before the CDR3 end, and the germline J gene provides the missing end. The genes are TRBV6-2 or TRBV6-3 and TRBJ2-1, with 9 bases identical to TRBD1. The CDR3 spans 17 residues. The V gene's germline CDR1 is MNHEY and CDR2 SVGEGT. Unmatched junction bases numbered 12, after V lost 2 bases and J lost 7 bases. CDR3 bases read: TGTGCCAGCAGTTACATGACCGGGACAGGGCTCGGAAATGAG. The encoded protein is CASSYMTGTGLGNE. The CDR3 in its entirety is CASSYMTGTGLGNEQFF.

A remark on this clone: The read is 3 residues too short to cover the CDR3 end, so that end is filled in from the germline J gene. The chain joins TRBV2 to TRBJ2-5, with D possibly TRBD2 on 6 matching bases. CDR3 length equals 14 residues. Trimming took off 10 bases at V and 5 bases at J, with 20 bases between the two ends. CDR1 is SNHLY and CDR2 is FYNNEI in the germline V gene. CDR3 protein: CATPQRESGETQYF. CDR3 DNA, as far as it was read: TGTGCCACTCCCCAACGGGAGAGCGGGGAGACC.

Comments on this clone: The read comes to an end 3 residues before the CDR3 does, leaving the germline J gene to fill in the end. This chain connects TRBV7-6 to TRBJ1-2; 10 bases fit TRBD1. The CDR3 is 16 amino acids. The V segment lost 1 base and the J segment 4 bases; nucleotides outside the gene matches: 6. Per germline, CDR1 SGHVS and CDR2 FNYEAQ. The CDR3: CASSLGTGGRGYGYTF. The covered CDR3 bases are TGTGCCAGCAGCTTAGGGACAGGGGGTAGAGGCTATGGC.

With respect to this clone: Read data end 3 residues before the CDR3 end; the end is taken from the germline J gene. J is TRBJ1-1 and V is TRBV29-1; possibly TRBD1 for D (5 bases). The V end lost 4 bases, the J end lost 4 bases, and 16 bases lay between the germline ends. CDR3 size: 14 residues. Germline V gives CDR1 SQVTM, CDR2 ANQGSEA. The CDR3 sequence is CSVGGWGDGTEAFF. The sequenced CDR3 bases are TGCAGCGTTGGGGGGTGGGGGGACGGCACTGAA.

Regarding this clone: The CDR3 extends 3 residues past the end of the read, so its final part is completed from the germline J gene. The rearrangement joins TRBV18 to TRBJ2-4; 10 bases line up with TRBD2. This CDR3 comprises 17 residues. CDR1 and CDR2 from the germline V gene are KGHSH and LQKENI. V was pared by 2 bases and J by 2 bases, with 6 bases of the junction left unmatched. The CDR3 spells CASSPRTSGISKNIQYF. The sequenced part of the CDR3 DNA is TGTGCCAGCTCACCAAGGACTAGCGGTATCTCCAAAAACATT.

As concerns this clone: The read stops 3 residues short of the end of the CDR3; the missing end is completed from the germline J gene. The genes are TRBV11-3 and TRBJ2-7, with TRBD2 matching 12 bases. Losses at the gene ends were 2 bases for V and 4 bases for J; bases not matched to a gene: 3. Germline V gene data show CDR1 as SGHNT and CDR2 as YENEEA. The CDR3 totals 15 residues. The CDR3 loop reads CASSLYGTSGYEQYF. The covered CDR3 bases are TGTGCCAGCAGCTTATACGGGACTAGCGGGTACGAG.

In the case of this clone: The read ends 3 residues before the CDR3 terminus; that terminus is restored from the germline J gene. The rearrangement links TRBV20-1 to TRBJ2-1, with 7 bases fitting TRBD2. Per germline, CDR1 DFQATT and CDR2 SNEGSKA (reference sequence). The CDR3 is made up of 15 amino acids. The trim removed 1 base at V and 1 base at J, leaving 4 bases unmatched. Incomplete CDR3 DNA: TGCAGTGCTAGAGTACTAGCGCATTCCTACAATGAG. Encoded protein: CSARVLAHSYNE. The whole CDR3 reads CSARVLAHSYNEQFF.

Of note for this clone: The DNA ends 3 residues before the CDR3 does, and the rest of the CDR3 is filled in from the germline J gene. V gene TRBV6-2 or TRBV6-3 combines with J gene TRBJ2-5, with D unresolved. Germline assignment: CDR1 MNHEY and CDR2 SVGEGT. Trimming removed 0 bases from V and 0 bases from J, with 5 bases in between. The CDR3 totals 14 residues. This chain's CDR3 is CASSYSRYQETQYF. The sequenced part of the CDR3 DNA is TGTGCCAGCAGTTACTCAAGGTACCAAGAGACC.

Note on this clone: The read finishes 3 residues shy of the CDR3 end, and the germline J gene is used to complete it. The V and J genes are TRBV7-9 and TRBJ2-1, with 9 bases identical to TRBD2. The CDR3 totals 15 residues. V lost 2 bases and J lost 8; bases outside the gene matches: 7. The germline gives CDR1 SEHNR, CDR2 FQNEAQ (reference sequence). CDR3 bases read: TGTGCCAGCAGCTTACGGGCGGGAGGGCCCCATGAG. As protein: CASSLRAGGPHE. The CDR3 in its entirety is CASSLRAGGPHEQFF.

Of note for this clone: The CDR3 end falls 3 residues outside the read, so it is completed with the germline J gene. This sequence joins TRBV2 and TRBJ2-3; 8 nucleotides line up with TRBD2. The CDR3 has 11 residues. The V gene's germline CDR1 is SNHLY and CDR2 FYNNEI. The sequenced CDR3 bases are TGTGCCAAGACGTCGACTAGCGCG. Translated, it gives CAKTSTSA. The full-length CDR3 reads as CAKTSTSAQYF.

In the case of this clone: The read comes to an end 3 residues before the CDR3 does, leaving the germline J gene to fill in the end. The gene calls are TRBV16 and TRBJ2-1, with 9 positions matching TRBD1. V dropped 1 base and J dropped 1; count of bases not matched to a gene: 8. The CDR3 contains 18 residues. Germline V lookup: CDR1 KGHSY, CDR2 FQNENV. The part of the CDR3 DNA that was read is TGTGCCAGCAGCCAATGGAAGGGACAGGGAAAGTCCTACAATGAG. It yields the protein CASSQWKGQGKSYNE. The full CDR3 protein is CASSQWKGQGKSYNEQFF.

About this clone itself: Sequencing ends 3 residues short of the CDR3 end; the germline J gene provides the rest. The chain has TRBV28 and TRBJ2-3, with TRBD2 identical over 13 bases. The CDR3 contains 17 residues. CDR1 MDHEN and CDR2 SYDVKM come from the germline V gene. After removal of 5 bases from V and 5 bases from J, the junction contained 10 bases not matched to a gene. The sequenced CDR3 bases are TGTGCCAGCAGTCTCGGACTAGCGGGAGCCCCTCTAGATACG. This encodes CASSLGLAGAPLDT. The entire CDR3 protein is CASSLGLAGAPLDTQYF.

A word on this clone: The read falls 3 residues short of the CDR3 end, and the missing part is taken from the germline J gene. The chain combines TRBV11-1 with TRBJ2-6; D gene uncertain. Germline V gene lookup returns CDR1 SGHAT and CDR2 FQDESV (reference sequence). The CDR3 contains 11 residues. The V gene lost 11 bases and the J gene lost 8 bases, with 10 bases spanning the gap. Partial CDR3 DNA: TGTGCCGTCCCTCGTTCCAACGTC. This translates into CAVPRSNV. The whole CDR3 reads CAVPRSNVLTF.

In the case of this clone: With the read ending 3 residues before the CDR3 end, the germline J gene is used to fill in that end. The chain uses TRBV5-1 and TRBJ1-1; D not resolved. V was cut by 1 base and J by 0 bases, with 7 bases left in between. CDR1 and CDR2 (germline): SGHRS, YFSETQ. CDR3 length equals 14 residues. The CDR3 here is CASSLFQMNTEAFF. The DNA read from the CDR3 is TGCGCCAGCAGCTTGTTTCAGATGAACACTGAA. Looking up the rest from reference TRBV5-1 and TRBJ1-1 gives the full variable domain: KAGVTQTPRYLIKTRGQQVTLSCSPISGHRSVSWYQQTPGQGLQFLFEYFSETQRNKGNFPGRFSGRQFSNSRSEMNVSTLELGDSALYLCASSLFQMNTEAFFGQGTRLTVV.

About this clone itself: The sequenced fragment ends 3 residues before the CDR3 boundary, so the rest is inferred from the germline J gene. V usage is TRBV11-2 and J usage is TRBJ2-7; tentatively, D is TRBD1 (5 bases). The germline V gene has CDR1 SGHAT and CDR2 FQNNGV. The V end was cut by 1 base, the J end by 6 bases, with 10 bases between. This CDR3 has 13 amino acids. CDR3 DNA (partial): TGTGCCAGCAGCTTAGTGTGGGGCGGCGAG. Residues: CASSLVWGGE. The full-length CDR3 reads as CASSLVWGGEQYF.

CDR3 region: CASSQEQGLLYNEQFF. The CDR3 bases that were read are TGCGCCAGCAGCCAAGAACAGGGGCTACTCTACAATGAG. The V and J genes are TRBV4-1 and TRBJ2-1; 7 bases match TRBD1. The read finishes 3 residues shy of the CDR3 end, and the germline J gene is used to complete it. With V trimmed by 0 bases and J by 3 bases, 5 bases remained unmatched. The CDR3 is made up of 16 amino acids. Looked up from germline, CDR1 is MGHRA and CDR2 is YSYEKL.